This TCR beta chain appears in the sequencing data of a study of blood T cell repertoires in COVID-19. Study-level background: There were acute and convalescent COVID-19 samples, and they came from the United States, Italy and Spain. The analysed material was cDNA or gDNA that came from T cells, B-cell-depleted T cells, or PBMCs.

This CDR3 has 16 amino acids. Losses at the gene ends were 4 bases for V and 0 bases for J; bases not matched to a gene: 6. CDR1 and CDR2 (germline): SGDLS, YYNGEE. Authors' methods: Scientists estimated how many nucleated cells there were by amplifying reference gene primers. Sequencing used immunoSEQ multiplex PCR; TCRdb keeps in-frame clones, though not all of them. The V and J calls and clone size are taken from that table; D and trimming were inferred from the DNA. The sample includes 100,000 to 150,000 clones, 85% to 90% of them seen just once. This sequence was found in a man in his fifties or sixties with acute or convalescent COVID-19. Source material: peripheral blood. This chain connects TRBV9 to TRBJ2-1, with 8 bases lining up with TRBD2. The CDR3: CASSTLAGSSYNEQFF. The CDR3 coding sequence is TGTGCCAGCAGCACCTTAGCGGGAAGCTCCTACAATGAGCAGTTCTTC.